Presented here are 31 T cell receptor beta chains from one specimen sequenced in a study of T-cell memory formation after mild COVID-19. TCRdb ran MiXCR on the 5' RACE reads and lists one entry per CDR3 protein. Altogether 450,000 or so distinct CDR3 sequences are present, roughly 20% being singletons, with the ten largest covering more than 8%. Sequencing input: PBMCs or a T cell subset sorted from them (not recorded which). These receptors originate from an adult woman who had mild COVID-19 (a few samples of this study predate the infection). Cell type and time point are not known.

V and J are TRBV6-1 and TRBJ2-1; D is uncertain. Germline assignment: CDR1 MNHNS and CDR2 SASEGT. The V end lost 2 bases, the J end lost 0 bases, and 11 bases lay between the germline ends. This CDR3 is 16 amino acids long. CDR3 sequence (DNA): TGTGCCAGCAGTGAATCCCAGCTTAACTCCTACAATGAGCAGTTCTTC. Translated, it gives CASSESQLNSYNEQFF.

This clonotype has more than one count but fewer than ten. This chain links TRBV2 with TRBJ2-3; unclear D gene. There are 12 residues in the CDR3. Trimming stripped 7 bases from V and 6 bases from J, with 11 bases between. Germline V gives CDR1 SNHLY, CDR2 FYNNEI. In nucleotides, the CDR3 is TGTGCCAGCATGGTATGGCGGGATACGCAGTATTTT. Amino acid sequence: CASMVWRDTQYF.

The chain couples TRBV18 to TRBJ2-1, with 8 bases fitting TRBD2. The CDR3 runs to 15 residues. CDR1 KGHSH and CDR2 LQKENI come from the germline V gene. The junction had 7 bases not matched to a gene; V was cut back by 3 bases and J by 6 bases. The CDR3 coding sequence is TGTGCCAGCTCACCGGGGCTAGCGGGCCGCAATGAGCAGTTCTTC. It is translated as CASSPGLAGRNEQFF.

The rearrangement links TRBV7-3 to TRBJ1-1; no clear D. V was trimmed by 5 bases and J by 11 bases, leaving 12 bases between them. From germline, CDR1 is SGHTA and CDR2 FQGTGA. There are 11 residues in the CDR3. The CDR3 protein is CASSTNRAAFF. CDR3 in DNA: TGTGCCAGCAGCACCAACCGGGCCGCTTTCTTT.

This clonotype occurred a few times. The chain couples TRBV7-9 to TRBJ1-4; D not resolved. Trimming stripped 6 bases from V and 0 bases from J, with 14 bases between. Germline V CDR1 and CDR2: SEHNR, FQNEAQ (reference sequence). The CDR3 has 16 residues. The CDR3 nucleotides read TGTGCCAGCAGAAGTAGCCGGGGTACAACTAATGAAAAACTGTTTTTT. It translates to CASRSSRGTTNEKLFF.

This clonotype was observed a handful of times. The chain links TRBV4-1 to TRBJ1-4, with a tentative D call TRBD1 (6 bases). Germline CDR1 MGHRA, CDR2 YSYEKL. CDR3 length: 15 amino acids. Trimming took 0 bases from V and 8 from J, leaving 13 bases between them. The CDR3 DNA reads TGCGCCAGCAGCCAAGATTGGGGGGCTGGAGAAAAACTGTTTTTT. Protein: CASSQDWGAGEKLFF.

This clonotype was found a few times. The CDR3 here is CASSEEAGGRSEQFF. The CDR3 DNA sequence: TGTGCCAGCAGTGAGGAAGCGGGAGGGCGAAGTGAGCAGTTCTTC. The chain has TRBV2 and TRBJ2-1; TRBD2 matches at 10 bases. The CDR3 consists of 15 residues. V lost 3 bases to trimming and J lost 9 bases; unmatched junction nucleotides: 8. The germline CDR1 and CDR2 sequences are SNHLY and FYNNEI.

This clonotype occurred a few times. The chain recombines TRBV7-9 with TRBJ1-2, with D possibly TRBD1 on 5 matching bases. Trimming stripped 5 bases from V and 0 bases from J, with 16 bases between. CDR3 length: 16 amino acids. Germline lookup yields CDR1 SEHNR and CDR2 FQNEAQ (reference sequence). The CDR3 region is CASSPAPGRTNYGYTF. The CDR3 DNA reads TGTGCCAGCAGCCCGGCTCCGGGACGGACTAACTATGGCTACACCTTC.

The chain links TRBV10-2 to TRBJ2-7; D not certain. The ends were cut back, 6 bases at V and 2 bases at J, with 14 bases in the middle. This CDR3 spans 14 amino acids. Germline V gene sequence: CDR1 WSHSY, CDR2 SAAADI. CDR3 DNA sequence: TGCGCCAGCAGGCGTGTACAGCACACCTACGAGCAGTACTTC. It yields the protein CASRRVQHTYEQYF.

The chain combines TRBV2 with TRBJ1-5; weak D call: TRBD1 (6 bases). The CDR3 sequence is 13 residues long. The V gene lost 7 bases and the J gene lost 2 bases, with 9 bases spanning the gap. The germline V gene has CDR1 SNHLY and CDR2 FYNNEI. CDR3 sequence: CASIRQGNQPQHF. CDR3 bases: TGTGCCAGCATTCGACAGGGCAATCAGCCCCAGCATTTT.

Details on this clonotype: One end of the junction fails to match germline, which may point to a read error. The V call is TRBV7-7, the J call TRBJ2-4, with 8 positions matching TRBD1. The CDR3 consists of 15 residues. The V gene's germline CDR1 is SSHAT and CDR2 FNYEAQ (reference sequence). CDR3 in DNA: TGTGCTAGCAGCTTAGCCAGGGGGCTTTTGAACATTCAGTACTTC. Protein: CASSLARGLLNIQYF.

The CDR3 protein is CASSYSTVPGQNTEAFF. CDR3 sequence (DNA): TGTGCCAGCAGTTACTCGACAGTACCGGGACAGAACACTGAAGCTTTCTTT. J is TRBJ1-1 and V is TRBV6-5, with D possibly matching TRBD1 (6 bases). V dropped 0 bases and J dropped 1 base, with 15 bases sitting between them. CDR1 and CDR2 (germline): MNHEY, SVGAGI. The CDR3 spans 17 residues.

There are many counts of this clonotype. The rearrangement links TRBV12-5 to TRBJ1-1, with 7 bases that match TRBD1. V was pared by 6 bases and J by 6 bases, with 7 bases of the junction left unmatched. CDR3 length equals 13 residues. Germline loops: CDR1 LGHNT, CDR2 FRNRAP. The CDR3 spells CASGLTGQAEAFF. As DNA, the CDR3 is TGTGCTAGTGGCCTGACAGGGCAGGCTGAAGCTTTCTTT.

V and J are TRBV4-1 and TRBJ1-2, with 7 bases aligning to TRBD1. CDR3 length: 14 residues. V shed 3 bases, J shed 6 bases, and the junction held 7 bases outside the gene matches. Germline CDR1 is MGHRA and CDR2 is YSYEKL. The CDR3 DNA sequence: TGCGCCAGCAGCCAGCTGACAGGGATGAATGGCTACACCTTC. It is translated as CASSQLTGMNGYTF.

This clonotype was detected only a few times. The V call is TRBV3-1, the J call TRBJ1-4; the D is unclear. Germline CDR1 and CDR2: LGHDT and YNNKEL (reference sequence). V shed 4 bases and J shed 3 bases, with 9 bases lying between them. The CDR3 covers 14 residues. CDR3 residues: CASSLGYSNEKLFF. The CDR3 DNA is TGTGCCAGCAGCCTGGGGTATTCTAATGAAAAACTGTTTTTT.

J is TRBJ1-1 and V is TRBV4-1; 11 bases are shared with TRBD1. The CDR3 totals 15 residues. V shed 0 bases, J shed 4 bases, and the junction held 1 base outside the gene matches. Per the germline V gene, CDR1 is MGHRA and CDR2 is YSYEKL. The CDR3, as DNA: TGCGCCAGCAGCCAAGATGGACAGGGGGCCACTGAAGCTTTCTTT. Amino acid sequence: CASSQDGQGATEAFF.

The V gene is TRBV20-1, the J gene TRBJ2-7, with 7 bases matching TRBD1. Germline values: CDR1 DFQATT, CDR2 SNEGSKA (reference sequence). This CDR3 contains 15 residues. The V segment lost 6 bases and the J segment 1 base; nucleotides outside the gene matches: 12. The CDR3 spells CSAPLPDRSSYEQYF. CDR3 coding DNA: TGCAGTGCCCCGCTACCGGACAGGAGTTCCTACGAGCAGTACTTC.

This clonotype turned up a few times. The gene calls are TRBV7-9 and TRBJ2-7; 9 bases line up with TRBD1. With V trimmed by 5 bases and J by 6 bases, 11 bases remained unmatched. Germline lookup yields CDR1 SEHNR and CDR2 FQNEAQ (reference sequence). The CDR3 is 15 residues long. The CDR3 loop is CASSPSGTGRGEQYF. CDR3 DNA sequence: TGTGCCAGCAGCCCATCCGGGACAGGGAGAGGCGAGCAGTACTTC.

Only a few counts were recorded for this clonotype. The rearrangement joins TRBV6-2 or TRBV6-3 to TRBJ2-3, with D possibly TRBD2 on 5 matching bases. The CDR3 loop spans 12 amino acids. In germline, CDR1 is MNHEY, CDR2 SVGEGT. The ends were cut back, 6 bases at V and 4 bases at J, with 8 bases in the middle. The CDR3 sequence: CASSGIADTQYF. The CDR3 DNA reads TGTGCCAGCAGCGGGATTGCAGATACGCAGTATTTT.

V is TRBV12-3 or TRBV12-4 and J is TRBJ1-5; the D is unclear. V lost 6 bases, J lost 9 bases, and 12 bases lay in between. The CDR3 extends over 12 amino acids. In DNA, the CDR3 is TGTGCCAGCAGACGCTACCGGGGGCCCCAGCATTTT. Its translation is CASRRYRGPQHF.

This clonotype appeared a few times. The rearrangement uses TRBV7-8 and TRBJ2-7; D tentatively fits TRBD1 or TRBD2 (5 bases each). Germline V lookup: CDR1 SGHVS, CDR2 FQNEAQ. The CDR3 runs to 19 residues. V was pared by 1 base and J by 6 bases, with 28 bases between. CDR3 region: CASSLVRWQGPRDAVEQYF. CDR3 in DNA: TGTGCCAGCAGCTTAGTTCGGTGGCAGGGACCGAGGGATGCTGTCGAGCAGTACTTC.

The chain links TRBV6-5 to TRBJ2-2, with 9 bases that match TRBD1. Trimming took 0 bases from V and 4 from J; bases not matched to a gene: 3. The CDR3 runs to 16 residues. Germline lookup yields CDR1 MNHEY and CDR2 SVGAGI. The CDR3 sequence: CASSYSKQGATGELFF. CDR3 coding DNA: TGTGCCAGCAGTTACTCGAAACAGGGGGCCACCGGGGAGCTGTTTTTT.

V is TRBV15 and J is TRBJ1-2; D not resolved. The CDR3 consists of 12 residues. The germline gives CDR1 LNHNV, CDR2 YYDKDF (reference sequence). Trimming shortened V by 3 bases and J by 3 bases, and 5 bases separated the two germline ends. CDR3 sequence reads: CATSSNYYGYTF. CDR3 DNA sequence: TGTGCCACCAGCAGCAACTACTATGGCTACACCTTC.

This chain links TRBV6-2 or TRBV6-3 with TRBJ1-1; D ambiguous. Germline V gives CDR1 MNHEY, CDR2 SVGEGT. Deletions cut 6 bases from V and 1 base from J, with 12 bases between. The CDR3 runs 14 residues. The CDR3 region is CASRHRGRNTEAFF. DNA for the CDR3: TGTGCCAGCAGACACCGAGGACGGAACACTGAAGCTTTCTTT.

This clonotype was seen only a few times. The CDR3 loop is CASSDLQGPLHF. DNA of the CDR3: TGTGCCAGCAGCGACTTACAGGGTCCCCTCCACTTT. V and J are TRBV4-2 and TRBJ1-6; maybe TRBD1 (6 bases). V was shortened by 5 bases and J by 13 bases, with 12 bases between the two germline ends. Germline loops: CDR1 LGHNA, CDR2 YNFKEQ. The CDR3 contains 12 residues.

V usage is TRBV27 and J usage is TRBJ2-7, with a tentative D call TRBD1 (6 bases). V was trimmed by 4 bases and J by 3 bases, leaving 13 bases between them. Germline CDR1 is MNHEY and CDR2 is SMNVEV (reference sequence). CDR3 length: 14 amino acids. The CDR3 loop is CASSSGTRLYEQYF. In nucleotides, the CDR3 is TGTGCCAGCAGTTCCGGGACAAGGCTCTACGAGCAGTACTTC.

This clonotype was seen only a few times. CDR3 in amino acids: CASSRTGLEETQYF. CDR3 DNA: TGCGCCAGCAGCCGGACGGGACTCGAAGAGACCCAGTACTTC. The rearrangement uses TRBV4-1 and TRBJ2-5; a possible D gene is TRBD2 (6 bases). V lost 4 bases, J lost 3 bases, and 12 bases lay in between. Germline V gene sequence: CDR1 MGHRA, CDR2 YSYEKL. There are 14 residues in the CDR3.

In its sample, this clonotype was seen a few times. J is TRBJ2-1 and V is TRBV5-6; D remains unclear. The germline V gene has CDR1 SGHDT and CDR2 YYEEEE. Trimming pared 4 bases from V and 2 bases from J, leaving 10 bases between. The CDR3 spans 14 residues. This CDR3 is CASSPPDAYNEQFF. The CDR3 bases are TGTGCCAGCAGCCCCCCGGACGCCTACAATGAGCAGTTCTTC. The entire variable domain, with the rest obtained from reference TRBV5-6 and TRBJ2-1, is as follows: DAGVTQSPTHLIKTRGQQVTLRCSPKSGHDTVSWYQQALGQGPQFIFQYYEEEERQRGNFPDRFSGHQFPNYSSELNVNALLLGDSALYLCASSPPDAYNEQFFGPGTRLTVL.

This clonotype was recorded a few times. The CDR3, as DNA: TGCGCCAGCAGCCAAGAGTGGGCCCGGGACACTGAAGCTTTCTTT. Encoded protein: CASSQEWARDTEAFF. V usage is TRBV4-3 and J usage is TRBJ1-1; D is unresolved. The CDR3 totals 15 residues. Trimming cost V 0 bases and J 3 bases, with 11 bases left between them. The germline V gene has CDR1 LGHNA and CDR2 YSLEER.

V usage is TRBV4-2 and J usage is TRBJ1-6; 7 nucleotides align to TRBD1. Germline V gives CDR1 LGHNA, CDR2 YNFKEQ. Trimming cost V 5 bases and J 6 bases; bases outside gene matches: 13. The CDR3 totals 17 residues. CDR3 region: CASSGRTGTTLNSPLHF. Here the CDR3 DNA reads TGTGCCAGCAGCGGTCGGACAGGAACTACGCTTAATTCACCCCTCCACTTT.

This clonotype was detected a few times. The chain recombines TRBV7-9 with TRBJ1-5; a possible D gene is TRBD1 (5 bases). V was pared by 3 bases and J by 3 bases, with 9 bases between. Germline loops: CDR1 SEHNR, CDR2 FQNEAQ (reference sequence). The CDR3 has 14 amino acids. The CDR3 region has the DNA TGTGCCAGCAGCTTTGACAGTTACAATCAGCCCCAGCATTTT. Amino acid sequence: CASSFDSYNQPQHF.